The T cell receptor (beta chain) described here comes from a study of blood T cell repertoires in COVID-19. Study-wide background: Acute-phase and convalescent COVID-19 samples originated in the United States, Italy and Spain. PBMCs, B-cell-depleted T cells, or T cells provided the cDNA or gDNA that made up the material.

As handled by the study authors: Cell counts per sample came from amplifying reference gene primers. TCRdb's table, derived via immunoSEQ multiplex PCR, lists solely in-frame clones and lacks some. D and trimming come from the DNA, and the V and J calls and clone size come from that table. This table holds almost 200,000 clones, about 90% found once. The CDR3 has 14 amino acids. Germline-derived CDR1 and CDR2 are MNHEY and SVGAGI. Trimming stripped 4 bases from V and 1 base from J, with 10 bases between. This TCR derives from a woman in her 70s with acute or convalescent COVID-19. The sample comprised peripheral blood. This chain joins TRBV6-5 and TRBJ1-1; D possibly corresponds to TRBD1 (6 bases). The CDR3 spells CASSSQGGNTEAFF. The CDR3, as DNA: TGTGCCAGCAGTTCGCAAGGGGGGAACACTGAAGCTTTCTTT.